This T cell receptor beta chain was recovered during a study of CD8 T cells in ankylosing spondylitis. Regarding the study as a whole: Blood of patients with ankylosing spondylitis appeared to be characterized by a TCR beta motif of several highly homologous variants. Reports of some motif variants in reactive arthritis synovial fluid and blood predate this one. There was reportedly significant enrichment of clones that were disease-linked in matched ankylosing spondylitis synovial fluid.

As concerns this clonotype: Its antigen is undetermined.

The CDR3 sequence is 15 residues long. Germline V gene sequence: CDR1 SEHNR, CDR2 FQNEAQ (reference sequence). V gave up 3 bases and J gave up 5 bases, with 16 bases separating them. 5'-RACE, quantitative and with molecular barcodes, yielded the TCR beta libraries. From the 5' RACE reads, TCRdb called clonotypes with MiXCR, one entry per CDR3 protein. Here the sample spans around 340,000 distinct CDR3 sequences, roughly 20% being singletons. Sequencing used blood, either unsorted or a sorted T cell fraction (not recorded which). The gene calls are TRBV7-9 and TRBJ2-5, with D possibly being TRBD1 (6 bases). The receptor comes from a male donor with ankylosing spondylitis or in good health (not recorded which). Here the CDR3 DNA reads TGTGCCAGCAGCTTGTCTACCGGGACACTGGAGACCCAGTACTTC. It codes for CASSLSTGTLETQYF. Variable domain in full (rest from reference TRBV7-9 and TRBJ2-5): DTGVSQNPRHKITKRGQNVTFRCDPISEHNRLYWYRQTLGQGPEFLTYFQNEAQLEKSRLLSDRFSAERPKGSFSTLEIQRTEQGDSAMYLCASSLSTGTLETQYFGPGTRLLVL.